This TCR beta chain was sequenced in a study of T cell responses to AZD1222 COVID-19 vaccine. This table comes from immunoSEQ multiplex PCR, and its TCRdb copy is limited to in-frame clones, with some not included. The sample contains about 70,000 clones, under 90% of which appear only once. Notes on this clone: No antigen is known for it.

Regarding the study as a whole: It should be noted that donors were predominantly white British and more often female, and clonal diversity was possibly underestimated. Per reports, nearly half of all spike-specific TCRs target regions that are unmutated in variants.

The source is an adult who received the AZD1222 COVID-19 vaccine. Sequences were derived from peripheral blood, sampled 28 days after the second AZD1222 dose.

CDR3 DNA sequence: TGCGCCAGCAGCCAAGGGAAGGGAGCGGCCACTGAAGCTTTCTTT. Translating it yields CASSQGKGAATEAFF. The chain uses TRBV4-1 and TRBJ1-1; D remains ambiguous. This CDR3 contains 15 residues. V was clipped by 1 base and J by 4 bases, with 13 bases between them. The germline gives CDR1 MGHRA, CDR2 YSYEKL.